Many counts were recorded for the clone carrying this T cell receptor beta chain. What it recognizes is unknown. V was cut by 1 base and J by 1 base, with 7 bases left in between. The CDR3 runs 14 residues. The germline gives CDR1 SEHNR, CDR2 FQNEAQ (reference sequence). Each CDR3 protein gets one entry after TCRdb re-called the 5' RACE reads with MiXCR. The sample lists 130,000 or so distinct CDR3 sequences, around 7% seen once, with 10% to 15% in the top ten. The sample is drawn from a study of CD8 T cells in ankylosing spondylitis. Points from the study as a whole: Reportedly, matched ankylosing spondylitis synovial fluid was significantly enriched for disease-linked clones. Some motif variants were previously reported in reactive arthritis synovial fluid and blood. Clones linked with disease were CD8+ and fairly uncommon in the peripheral blood. Roughly eight highly homologous variants formed a TCR beta motif that appeared characteristic of ankylosing spondylitis blood.

The chain combines TRBV7-9 with TRBJ1-2, with no clear D. The sequence derives from a male donor with ankylosing spondylitis or in good health (not recorded which). Sequencing used blood, either unsorted or a sorted T cell fraction (not recorded which). CDR3 residues: CASSLDSFNYGYTF. The CDR3 nucleotides are TGTGCCAGCAGCTTAGACAGCTTTAACTATGGCTACACCTTC.